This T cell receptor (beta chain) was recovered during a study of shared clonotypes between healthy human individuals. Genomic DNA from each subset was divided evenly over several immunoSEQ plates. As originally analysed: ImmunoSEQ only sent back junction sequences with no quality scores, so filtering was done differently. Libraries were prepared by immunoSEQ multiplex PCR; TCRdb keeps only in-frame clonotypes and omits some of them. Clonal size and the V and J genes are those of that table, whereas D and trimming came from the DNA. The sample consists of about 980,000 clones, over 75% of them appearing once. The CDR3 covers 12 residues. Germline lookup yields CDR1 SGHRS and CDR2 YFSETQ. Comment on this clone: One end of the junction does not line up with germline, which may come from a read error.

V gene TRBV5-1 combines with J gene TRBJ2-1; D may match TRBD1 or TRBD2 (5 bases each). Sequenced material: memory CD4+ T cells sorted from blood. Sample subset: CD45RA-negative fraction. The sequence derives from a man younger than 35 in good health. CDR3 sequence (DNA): TGCGCCAGCAGCTTGGCCGTAGGAAGAGGGGTCTTC. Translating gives CASSLAVGRGVF.